Following are 2 T cell receptor beta chains from one sample sequenced in a study of metastatic and nonmetastatic thyroid tumors. From the PCR reads, TCRdb re-called clones with MiXCR. The sample shows 19,000 or so clones, more than 25% of them seen only once. All patients reached thyroid surgery having received no treatment beforehand. Source material: blood. Receptors originate from a female donor with papillary thyroid cancer or a benign thyroid nodule (not recorded which). Some clones in this sample may be carry-over from other donors' samples.

Many counts were recorded for this clone. A much larger clone differs by one base, so this may be a read error. The sample has other DNA sequences that encode this CDR3 too. The J gene is TRBJ2-7, the V gene TRBV28; TRBD2 matches at 9 bases. The CDR3 has 15 amino acids. From germline, CDR1 is MDHEN and CDR2 SYDVKM. V trimming: 3 bases; J trimming: 3 bases; junction bases outside the gene matches: 6. The CDR3 sequence is CASSLVGGGGYEQYF. The CDR3 DNA follows: TGTGCCAGCAGTTTGGTGGGCGGGGGGGGCTACGAGCAGTACTTC.

This sequence joins TRBV7-2 and TRBJ1-1; TRBD1 agrees at 7 bases. CDR3 length: 14 residues. The V gene end was trimmed by 3 bases and the J gene end by 4 bases; junction bases not matched to a gene: 5. Germline CDR1 SGHTA, CDR2 FQGNSA. In DNA, the CDR3 is TGTGCCAGCAGCTTGAGAGGGGGCGGCACTGAAGCTTTCTTT. Its protein product is CASSLRGGGTEAFF.